The 9 T cell receptor beta chains below come from one sample, sequenced in a study of blood T cell repertoires in COVID-19. Some clones are missing from TCRdb's copy, which holds only in-frame ones; the method was immunoSEQ multiplex PCR. The data hold tens of thousands of clones, with 84% observed a single time. The sample consisted of peripheral blood. These receptor sequences come from a man aged 40-49 years with acute or convalescent COVID-19.

This chain joins TRBV3-1 (or the pseudogene TRBV3-2) and TRBJ1-1; perhaps TRBD1 as D (6 bases). V gave up 1 base and J gave up 13 bases, with 16 bases separating them. CDR3 length equals 13 residues. In germline, CDR1 is LGHDT, CDR2 YNNKEL (reference sequence). The CDR3 spells CASSQGGMTGLFF. The CDR3 nucleotides are TGTGCCAGCAGCCAAGGGGGGATGACAGGCCTTTTCTTT.

This clone occurred once. This chain uses TRBV3-1 (or the pseudogene TRBV3-2) with TRBJ2-2, with a weak D call TRBD2 (5 bases). Between the trimmed V and J ends, which lost 6 bases and 7 bases, there was a span of 15 bases. The germline V gene encodes CDR1 LGHDT and CDR2 YNNKEL (reference sequence). The CDR3 spans 14 residues. As DNA, the CDR3 is TGTGCCAGCAGGGGAAGGCTAGCAGTCGGGGAGCTGTTTTTT. Its protein product is CASRGRLAVGELFF.

This sequence joins TRBV7-9 and TRBJ1-1; D is ambiguous. Germline V gene data show CDR1 as SEHNR and CDR2 as FQNEAQ (reference sequence). V was pared by 2 bases and J by 5 bases, with 6 bases between. The CDR3 spans 12 residues. The CDR3 DNA reads TGTGCCAGCAGCTTATCCGGGACTGAAGCTTTCTTT. Amino acid sequence: CASSLSGTEAFF.

This sequence joins TRBV3-1 (or the pseudogene TRBV3-2) and TRBJ2-5; 11 bases match TRBD1. The germline CDR1 and CDR2 sequences are LGHDT and YNNKEL (reference sequence). The J segment lost 5 bases and the V segment lost 4 bases, leaving 6 bases of the junction unmatched. This CDR3 spans 15 amino acids. In DNA form, the CDR3 reads TGTGCCAGCAGCCTGGACAGGGGGCTACGGGAGACCCAGTACTTC. As protein: CASSLDRGLRETQYF.

The V call is TRBV4-3, the J call TRBJ1-3; the D is unclear. The CDR3 has 16 amino acids. Trimming cost V 3 bases and J 0 bases, with 12 bases left between them. CDR1 and CDR2 from the germline V gene are LGHNA and YSLEER. The CDR3 DNA follows: TGCGCCAGCAGCCATTGGGGAGGCCTCTCTGGAAACACCATATATTTT. Residues: CASSHWGGLSGNTIYF.

V gene TRBV6-2 or TRBV6-3 combines with J gene TRBJ1-1; D unclear. CDR1 MNHEY and CDR2 SVGEGT come from the germline V gene. The CDR3 runs to 12 residues. V lost 4 bases to trimming and J lost 1 base, with 4 bases between them. The CDR3, as DNA: TGTGCCAGCAGTTCAGGGAACACTGAAGCTTTCTTT. Protein product: CASSSGNTEAFF.

Here the CDR3 reads CSVATSGRGGQETQYF. The CDR3 DNA reads TGCAGCGTTGCCACTAGCGGGAGAGGTGGGCAAGAGACCCAGTACTTC. This sequence joins TRBV29-1 and TRBJ2-5; TRBD2 agrees at 11 bases. Germline V gene lookup returns CDR1 SQVTM and CDR2 ANQGSEA. This CDR3 region has 16 residues. The V gene end was trimmed by 4 bases and the J gene end by 2 bases; junction bases not matched to a gene: 9.

The CDR3 spells CASSKGLAGVQTQYF. The DNA for the CDR3 is TGTGCCAGCAGTAAGGGACTAGCGGGGGTACAGACCCAGTACTTC. The V gene is TRBV2, the J gene TRBJ2-5; 14 bases are a match to TRBD2. The J segment lost 6 bases and the V segment lost 5 bases, leaving 5 bases of the junction unmatched. CDR1 is SNHLY, CDR2 FYNNEI, per germline. The CDR3 has 15 residues.

This chain joins TRBV11-2 and TRBJ2-3; 7 bases are a match to TRBD2. Trimming removed 0 bases from V and 1 base from J; junction bases left unmatched: 7. Germline V gene sequence: CDR1 SGHAT, CDR2 FQNNGV. This CDR3 region has 17 residues. The CDR3 DNA reads TGTGCCAGCAGCTTAGATCCCAACCGGGGGGGCACAGATACGCAGTATTTT. Translated: CASSLDPNRGGTDTQYF.